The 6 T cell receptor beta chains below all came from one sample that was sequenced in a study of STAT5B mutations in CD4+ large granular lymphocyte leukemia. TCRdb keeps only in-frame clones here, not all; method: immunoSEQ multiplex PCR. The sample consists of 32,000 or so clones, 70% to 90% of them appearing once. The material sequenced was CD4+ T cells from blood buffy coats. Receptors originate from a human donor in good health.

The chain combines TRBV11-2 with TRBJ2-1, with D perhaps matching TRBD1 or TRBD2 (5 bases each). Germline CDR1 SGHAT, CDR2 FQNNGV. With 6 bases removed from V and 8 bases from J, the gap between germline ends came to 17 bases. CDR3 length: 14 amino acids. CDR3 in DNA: TGTGCCAGCAGATCCGGGACCCTTCTAGATGAGCAGTTCTTC. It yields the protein CASRSGTLLDEQFF.

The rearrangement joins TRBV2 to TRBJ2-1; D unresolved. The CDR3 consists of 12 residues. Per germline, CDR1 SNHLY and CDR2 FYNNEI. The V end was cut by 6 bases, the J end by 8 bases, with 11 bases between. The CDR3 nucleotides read TGTGCCAGCAGGTCCGAGGTGGATGAGCAGTTCTTC. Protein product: CASRSEVDEQFF.

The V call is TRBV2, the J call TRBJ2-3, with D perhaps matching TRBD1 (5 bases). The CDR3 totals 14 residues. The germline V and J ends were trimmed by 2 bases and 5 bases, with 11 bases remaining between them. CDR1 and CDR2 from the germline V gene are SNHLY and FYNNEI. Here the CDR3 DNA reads TGTGCCAGCAGTGAACAGGGCTATGGAGATACGCAGTATTTT. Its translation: CASSEQGYGDTQYF.

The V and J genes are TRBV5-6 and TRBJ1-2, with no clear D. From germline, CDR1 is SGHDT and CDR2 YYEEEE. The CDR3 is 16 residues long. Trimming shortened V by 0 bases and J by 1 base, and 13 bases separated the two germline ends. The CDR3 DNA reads TGTGCCAGCAGCTTGGTCTACGGGCAGCTTAACTATGGCTACACCTTC. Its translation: CASSLVYGQLNYGYTF.

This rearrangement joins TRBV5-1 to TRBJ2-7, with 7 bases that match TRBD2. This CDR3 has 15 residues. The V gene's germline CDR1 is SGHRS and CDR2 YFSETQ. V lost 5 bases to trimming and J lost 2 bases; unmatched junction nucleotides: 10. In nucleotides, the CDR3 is TGCGCCAGCAGTCGAGGTGGGGGAGGGCCCTACGAGCAGTACTTC. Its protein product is CASSRGGGGPYEQYF.

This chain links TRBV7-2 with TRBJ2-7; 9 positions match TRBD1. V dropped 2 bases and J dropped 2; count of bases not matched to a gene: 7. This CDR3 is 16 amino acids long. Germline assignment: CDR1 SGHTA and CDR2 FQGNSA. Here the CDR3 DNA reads TGTGCCAGCAGCTTATTTCCGGGACAGGGTCCCTACGAGCAGTACTTC. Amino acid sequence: CASSLFPGQGPYEQYF.